This T cell receptor beta chain is from a study of regulatory T cells in long-lasting Graves disease. As for time point: newly diagnosed GD, antithyroid drugs for less than 3 months. Preparation of the TCR library used RNA extracted from PBMCs. Arm-PCR of CDR3 regions and iRepertoire HTBI primers were the basis on which TCR beta libraries were built. TCRdb itself ran the multiplex PCR reads through MiXCR, one entry per CDR3 protein. The table includes 580,000 or so distinct CDR3 sequences, about 16% detected once. The V end lost 5 bases, the J end lost 7 bases, and 15 bases lay between the germline ends. Germline V gene data show CDR1 as MNHEY and CDR2 as SVGEGT. The CDR3 has 14 residues. In its sample, this clonotype was seen a few times. The same sample was also used in a study of T cells in Graves' hyperthyroidism and ophthalmopathy. From that second work: When the TCR CDR3 underwent first-round RT-PCR, the HTBI primer set was used.

The clonotype was recovered from a man between 18 and 29 years old with Graves disease. Sample: peripheral blood mononuclear cells (PBMCs), taken at new diagnosis, from a patient treated with antithyroid drugs. The chain combines TRBV6-2 or TRBV6-3 with TRBJ1-5; unclear D gene. The CDR3, as DNA: TGTGCCAGCAGTGATACTTTCTACGACCAGCCCCAGCATTTT. Translation gives CASSDTFYDQPQHF.